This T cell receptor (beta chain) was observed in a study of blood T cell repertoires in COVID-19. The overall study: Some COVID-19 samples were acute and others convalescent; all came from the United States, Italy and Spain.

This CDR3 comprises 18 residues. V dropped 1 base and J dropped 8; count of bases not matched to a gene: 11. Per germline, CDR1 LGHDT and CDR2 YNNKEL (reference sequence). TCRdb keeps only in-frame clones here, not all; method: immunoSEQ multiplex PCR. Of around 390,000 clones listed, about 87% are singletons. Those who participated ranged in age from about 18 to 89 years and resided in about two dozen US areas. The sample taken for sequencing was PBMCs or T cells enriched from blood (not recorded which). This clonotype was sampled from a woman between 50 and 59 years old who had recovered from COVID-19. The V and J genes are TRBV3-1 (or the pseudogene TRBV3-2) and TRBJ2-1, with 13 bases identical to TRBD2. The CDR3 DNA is TGTGCCAGCAGCCAAGGGGGTGGACTAGCGGGGGCCTGGCATGAGCAGTTCTTC. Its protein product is CASSQGGGLAGAWHEQFF.